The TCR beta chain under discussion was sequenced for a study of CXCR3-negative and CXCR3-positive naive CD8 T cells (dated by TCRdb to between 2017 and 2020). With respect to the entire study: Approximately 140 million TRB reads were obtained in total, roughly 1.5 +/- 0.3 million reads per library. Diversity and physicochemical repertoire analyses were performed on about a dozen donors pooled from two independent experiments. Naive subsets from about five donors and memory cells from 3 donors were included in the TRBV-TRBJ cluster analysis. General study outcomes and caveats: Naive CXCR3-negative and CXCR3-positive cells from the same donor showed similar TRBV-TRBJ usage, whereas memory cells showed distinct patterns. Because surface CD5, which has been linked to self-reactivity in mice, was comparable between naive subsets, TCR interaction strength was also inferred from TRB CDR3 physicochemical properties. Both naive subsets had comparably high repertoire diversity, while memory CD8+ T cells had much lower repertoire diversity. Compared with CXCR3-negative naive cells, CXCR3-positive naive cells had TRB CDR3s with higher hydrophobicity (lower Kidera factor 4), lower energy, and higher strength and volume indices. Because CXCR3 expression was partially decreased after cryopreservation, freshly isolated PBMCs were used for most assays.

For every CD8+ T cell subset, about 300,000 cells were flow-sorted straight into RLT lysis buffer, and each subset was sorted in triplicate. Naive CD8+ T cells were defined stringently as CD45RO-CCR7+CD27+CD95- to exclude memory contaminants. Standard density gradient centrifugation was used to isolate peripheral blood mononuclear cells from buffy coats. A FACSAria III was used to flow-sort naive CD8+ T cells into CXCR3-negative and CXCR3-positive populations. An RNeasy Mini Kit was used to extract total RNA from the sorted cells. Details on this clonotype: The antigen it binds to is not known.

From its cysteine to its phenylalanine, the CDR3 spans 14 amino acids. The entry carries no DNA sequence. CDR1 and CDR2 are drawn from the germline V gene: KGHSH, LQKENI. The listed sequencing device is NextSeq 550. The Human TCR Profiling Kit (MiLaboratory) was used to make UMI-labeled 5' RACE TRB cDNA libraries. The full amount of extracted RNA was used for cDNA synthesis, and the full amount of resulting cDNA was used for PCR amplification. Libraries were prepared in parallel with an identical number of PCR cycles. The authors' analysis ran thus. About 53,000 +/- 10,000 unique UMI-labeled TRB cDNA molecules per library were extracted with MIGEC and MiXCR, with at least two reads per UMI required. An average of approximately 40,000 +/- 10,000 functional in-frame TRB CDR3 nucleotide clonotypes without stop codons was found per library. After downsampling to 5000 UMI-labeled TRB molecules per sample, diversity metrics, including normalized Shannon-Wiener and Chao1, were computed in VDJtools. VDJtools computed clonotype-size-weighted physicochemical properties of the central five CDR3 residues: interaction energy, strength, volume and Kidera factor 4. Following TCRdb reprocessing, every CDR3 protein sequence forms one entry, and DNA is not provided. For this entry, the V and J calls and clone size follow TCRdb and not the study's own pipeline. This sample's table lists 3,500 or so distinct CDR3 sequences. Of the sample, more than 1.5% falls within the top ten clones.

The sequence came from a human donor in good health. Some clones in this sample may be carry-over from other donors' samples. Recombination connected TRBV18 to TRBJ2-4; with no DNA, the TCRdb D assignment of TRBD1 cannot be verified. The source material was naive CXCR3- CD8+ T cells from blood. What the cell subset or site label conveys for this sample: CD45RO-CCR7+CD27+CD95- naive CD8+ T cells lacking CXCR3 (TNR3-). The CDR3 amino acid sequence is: CASSPARGENIQYF. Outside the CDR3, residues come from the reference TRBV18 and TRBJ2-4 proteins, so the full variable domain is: NAGVMQNPRHLVRRRGQEARLRCSPMKGHSHVYWYRQLPEEGLKFMVYLQKENIIDESGMPKERFSAEFPKEGPSILRIQQVVRGDSAAYFCASSPARGENIQYFGAGTRLSVL.